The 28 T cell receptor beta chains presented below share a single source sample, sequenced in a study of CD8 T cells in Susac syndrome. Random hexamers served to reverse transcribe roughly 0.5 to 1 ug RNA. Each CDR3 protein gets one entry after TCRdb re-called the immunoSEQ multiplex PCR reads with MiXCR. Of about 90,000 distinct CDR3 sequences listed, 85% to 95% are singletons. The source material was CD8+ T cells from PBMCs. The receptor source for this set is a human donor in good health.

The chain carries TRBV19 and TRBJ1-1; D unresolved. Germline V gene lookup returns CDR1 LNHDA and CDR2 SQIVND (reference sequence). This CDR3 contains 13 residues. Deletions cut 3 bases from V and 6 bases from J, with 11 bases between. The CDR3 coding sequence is TGTGCCAGTAGTATCGGTAGACTCGCTGAAGCTTTCTTT. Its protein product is CASSIGRLAEAFF.

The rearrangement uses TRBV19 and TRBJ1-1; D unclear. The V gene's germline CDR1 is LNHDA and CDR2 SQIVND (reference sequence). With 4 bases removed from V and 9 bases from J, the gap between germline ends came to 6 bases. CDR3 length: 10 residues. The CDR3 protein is CASSTPKAFF. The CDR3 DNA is TGTGCCAGTAGTACCCCGAAAGCTTTCTTT.

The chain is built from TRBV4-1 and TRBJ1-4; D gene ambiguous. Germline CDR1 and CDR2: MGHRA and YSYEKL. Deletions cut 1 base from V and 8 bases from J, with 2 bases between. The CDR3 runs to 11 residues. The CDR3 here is CASSQGEKLFF. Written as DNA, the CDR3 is TGCGCCAGCAGCCAAGGCGAAAAACTGTTTTTT.

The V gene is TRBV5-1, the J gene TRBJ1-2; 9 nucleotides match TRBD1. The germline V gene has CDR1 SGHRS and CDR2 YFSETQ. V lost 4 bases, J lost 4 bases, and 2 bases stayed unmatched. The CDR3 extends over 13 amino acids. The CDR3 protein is CASSTDRGYGYTF. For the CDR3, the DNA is TGCGCCAGCAGCACGGACAGGGGCTATGGCTACACCTTC.

CDR3 region: CASSIQTGDYSPLHF. The CDR3 DNA is TGTGCCAGTAGTATTCAGACAGGGGATTATTCACCCCTCCACTTT. The V gene is TRBV19, the J gene TRBJ1-6, with 8 positions matching TRBD1. The J segment lost 8 bases and the V segment lost 3 bases, leaving 6 bases of the junction unmatched. Germline values: CDR1 LNHDA, CDR2 SQIVND (reference sequence). This CDR3 comprises 15 residues. Looking up the rest from reference TRBV19 and TRBJ1-6 gives the full variable domain: DGGITQSPKYLFRKEGQNVTLSCEQNLNHDAMYWYRQDPGQGLRLIYYSQIVNDFQKGDIAEGYSVSREKKESFPLTVTSAQKNPTAFYLCASSIQTGDYSPLHFGNGTRLTVT.

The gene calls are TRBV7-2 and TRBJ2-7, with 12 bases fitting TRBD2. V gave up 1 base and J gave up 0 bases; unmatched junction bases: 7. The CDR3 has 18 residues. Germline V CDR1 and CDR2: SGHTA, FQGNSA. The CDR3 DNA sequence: TGTGCCAGCAGCTTAGAACTAGCGGGGGGCTATAGCTCCTACGAGCAGTACTTC. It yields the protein CASSLELAGGYSSYEQYF.

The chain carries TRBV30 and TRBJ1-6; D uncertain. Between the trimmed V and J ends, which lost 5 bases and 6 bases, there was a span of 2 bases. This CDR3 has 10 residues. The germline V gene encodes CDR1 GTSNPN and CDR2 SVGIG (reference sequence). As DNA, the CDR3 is TGTGCCTGGGGTAATTCACCCCTCCACTTT. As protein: CAWGNSPLHF.

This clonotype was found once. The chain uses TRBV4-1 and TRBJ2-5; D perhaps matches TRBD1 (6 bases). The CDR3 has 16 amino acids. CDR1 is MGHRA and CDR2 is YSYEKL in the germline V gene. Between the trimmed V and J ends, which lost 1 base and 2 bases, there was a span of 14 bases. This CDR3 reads CASSQVFVRGQETQYF. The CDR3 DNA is TGCGCCAGCAGCCAAGTTTTTGTGAGGGGGCAAGAGACCCAGTACTTC.

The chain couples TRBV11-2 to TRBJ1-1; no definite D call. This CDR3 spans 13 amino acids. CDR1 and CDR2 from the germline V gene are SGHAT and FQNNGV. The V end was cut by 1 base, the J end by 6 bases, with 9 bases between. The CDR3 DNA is TGTGCCAGCAGCTTAGTAAATTTTCCTGAAGCTTTCTTT. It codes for CASSLVNFPEAFF.

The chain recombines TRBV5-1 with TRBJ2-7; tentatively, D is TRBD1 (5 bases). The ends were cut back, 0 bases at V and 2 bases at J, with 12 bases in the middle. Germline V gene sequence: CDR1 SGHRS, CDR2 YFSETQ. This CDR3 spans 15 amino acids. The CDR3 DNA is TGCGCCAGCAGCTTGGCCGGAGACAGCCCCTACGAGCAGTACTTC. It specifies CASSLAGDSPYEQYF.

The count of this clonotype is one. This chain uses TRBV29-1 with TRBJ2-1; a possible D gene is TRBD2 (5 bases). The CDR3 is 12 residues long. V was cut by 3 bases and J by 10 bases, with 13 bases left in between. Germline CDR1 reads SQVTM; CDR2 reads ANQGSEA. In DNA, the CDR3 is TGCAGCGTTGATTTTAGCGTCGGGGAGCAGTTCTTC. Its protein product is CSVDFSVGEQFF.

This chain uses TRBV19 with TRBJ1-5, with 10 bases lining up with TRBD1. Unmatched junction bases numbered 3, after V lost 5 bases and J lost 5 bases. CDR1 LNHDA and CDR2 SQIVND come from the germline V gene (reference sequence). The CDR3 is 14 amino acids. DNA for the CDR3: TGTGCCAGTAGTGCCGGGACAGGGGATCAGCCCCAGCATTTT. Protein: CASSAGTGDQPQHF.

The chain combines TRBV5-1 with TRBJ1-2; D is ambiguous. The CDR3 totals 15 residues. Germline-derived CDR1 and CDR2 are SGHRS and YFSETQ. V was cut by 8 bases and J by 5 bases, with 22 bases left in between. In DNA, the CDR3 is TGCGCCAGTTCTATTCGGACGGATGGCTATTATGGCTACACCTTC. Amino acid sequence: CASSIRTDGYYGYTF.

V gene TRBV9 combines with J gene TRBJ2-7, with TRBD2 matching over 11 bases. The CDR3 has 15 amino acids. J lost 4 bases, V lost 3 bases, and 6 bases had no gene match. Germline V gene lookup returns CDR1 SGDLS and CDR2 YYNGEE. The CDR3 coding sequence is TGTGCCAGCAGCGCCGGGACTAGCGGCCTGTACGAGCAGTACTTC. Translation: CASSAGTSGLYEQYF.

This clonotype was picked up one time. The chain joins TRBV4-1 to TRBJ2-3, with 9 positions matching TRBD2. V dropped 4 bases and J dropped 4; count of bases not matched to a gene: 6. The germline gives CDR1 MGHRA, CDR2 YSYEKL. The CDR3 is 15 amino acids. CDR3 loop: CASSRIAGVADTQYF. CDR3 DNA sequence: TGCGCCAGCAGCCGTATAGCGGGGGTGGCAGATACGCAGTATTTT.

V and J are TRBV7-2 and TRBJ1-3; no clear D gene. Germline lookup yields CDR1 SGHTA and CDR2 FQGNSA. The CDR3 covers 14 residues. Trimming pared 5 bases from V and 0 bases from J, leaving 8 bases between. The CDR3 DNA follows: TGTGCCAGCAGCCACCACAGCTCTGGAAACACCATATATTTT. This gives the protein CASSHHSSGNTIYF.

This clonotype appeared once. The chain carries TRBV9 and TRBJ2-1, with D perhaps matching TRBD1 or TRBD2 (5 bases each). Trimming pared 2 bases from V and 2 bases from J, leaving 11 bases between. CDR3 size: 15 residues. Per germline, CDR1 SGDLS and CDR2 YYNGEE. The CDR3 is CASSVGPPPYNEQFF. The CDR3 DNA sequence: TGTGCCAGCAGCGTGGGACCTCCGCCCTACAATGAGCAGTTCTTC.

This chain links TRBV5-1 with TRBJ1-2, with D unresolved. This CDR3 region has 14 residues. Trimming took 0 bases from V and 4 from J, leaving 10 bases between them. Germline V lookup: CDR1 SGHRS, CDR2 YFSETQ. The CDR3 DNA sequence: TGCGCCAGCAGCTTGGAGTTCCAAATCTATGGCTACACCTTC. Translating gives CASSLEFQIYGYTF.

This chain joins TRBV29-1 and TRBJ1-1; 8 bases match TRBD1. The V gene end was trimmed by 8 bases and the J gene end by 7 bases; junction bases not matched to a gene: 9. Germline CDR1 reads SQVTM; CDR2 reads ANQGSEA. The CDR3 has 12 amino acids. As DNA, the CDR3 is TGCAGCACCAACGACAGGGGCGGTGAAGCTTTCTTT. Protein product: CSTNDRGGEAFF.

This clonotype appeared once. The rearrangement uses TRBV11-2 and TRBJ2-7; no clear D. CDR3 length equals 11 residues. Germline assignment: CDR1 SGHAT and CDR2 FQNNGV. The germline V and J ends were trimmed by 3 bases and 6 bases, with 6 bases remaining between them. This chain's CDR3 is CASSFWAEQYF. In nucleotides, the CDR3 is TGTGCCAGCAGCTTCTGGGCCGAGCAGTACTTC.

CDR3 DNA sequence: TGTGCCAGCAGCTCGGAGGGGAGAGCCTACGAGCAGTACTTC. This encodes CASSSEGRAYEQYF. The V and J genes are TRBV13 and TRBJ2-7; D might be TRBD2 (6 bases). Germline CDR1 and CDR2: PRHDT and FYEKMQ (reference sequence). The CDR3 loop spans 14 amino acids. Between the trimmed V and J ends, which lost 4 bases and 2 bases, there was a span of 12 bases. The full variable domain, in which reference TRBV13 and TRBJ2-7 provide the parts outside the CDR3, is AAGVIQSPRHLIKEKRETATLKCYPIPRHDTVYWYQQGPGQDPQFLISFYEKMQSDKGSIPDRFSAQQFSDYHSELNMSSLELGDSALYFCASSSEGRAYEQYFGPGTRLTVT.

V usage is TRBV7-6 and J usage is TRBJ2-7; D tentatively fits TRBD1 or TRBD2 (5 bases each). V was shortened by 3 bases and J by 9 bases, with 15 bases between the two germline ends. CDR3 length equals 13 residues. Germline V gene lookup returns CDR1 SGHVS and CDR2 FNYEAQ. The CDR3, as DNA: TGTGCCAGCAGCTTGGGGGACGGCCTAGGGCAGTACTTC. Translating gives CASSLGDGLGQYF.

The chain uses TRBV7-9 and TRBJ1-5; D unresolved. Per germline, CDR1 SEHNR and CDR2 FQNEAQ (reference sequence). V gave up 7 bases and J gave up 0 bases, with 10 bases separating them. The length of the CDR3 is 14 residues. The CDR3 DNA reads TGTGCCAGCACCCCGACAAGTAGCAATCAGCCCCAGCATTTT. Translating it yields CASTPTSSNQPQHF.

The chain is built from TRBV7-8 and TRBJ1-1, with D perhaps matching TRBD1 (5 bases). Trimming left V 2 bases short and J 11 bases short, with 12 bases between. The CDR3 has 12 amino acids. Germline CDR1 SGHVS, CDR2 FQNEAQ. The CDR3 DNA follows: TGTGCCAGCAGCTTACGGCAGGGCTGGGCTTTCTTT. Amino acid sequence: CASSLRQGWAFF.

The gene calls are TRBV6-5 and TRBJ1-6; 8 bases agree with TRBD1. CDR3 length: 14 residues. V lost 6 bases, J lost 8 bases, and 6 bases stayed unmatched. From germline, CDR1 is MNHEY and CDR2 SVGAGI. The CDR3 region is CASRTGTGDSPLHF. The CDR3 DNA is TGTGCCAGCAGGACCGGGACAGGCGATTCACCCCTCCACTTT.

The CDR3 here is CASSPGAGETRTIYNEQFF. The DNA for the CDR3 is TGTGCCAGCAGCCCCGGGGCGGGGGAGACTCGAACTATCTACAATGAGCAGTTCTTC. This chain links TRBV6-1 with TRBJ2-1; 7 nucleotides agree with TRBD2. Germline V gene sequence: CDR1 MNHNS, CDR2 SASEGT. Trimming removed 6 bases from V and 3 bases from J; junction bases left unmatched: 20. The CDR3 runs 19 residues.

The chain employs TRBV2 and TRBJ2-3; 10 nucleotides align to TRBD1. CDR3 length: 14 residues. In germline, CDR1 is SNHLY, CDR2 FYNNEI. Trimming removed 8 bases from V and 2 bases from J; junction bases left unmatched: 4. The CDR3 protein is CASEDRGYTDTQYF. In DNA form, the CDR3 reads TGTGCCAGCGAGGACAGGGGGTACACAGATACGCAGTATTTT.

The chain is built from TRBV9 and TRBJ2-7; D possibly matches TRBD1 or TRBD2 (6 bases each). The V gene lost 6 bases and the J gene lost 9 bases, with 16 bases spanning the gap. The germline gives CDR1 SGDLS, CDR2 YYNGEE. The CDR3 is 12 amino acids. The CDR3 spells CASTWRGEAQYF. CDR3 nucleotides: TGTGCCAGCACTTGGAGGGGGGAGGCGCAGTACTTC.